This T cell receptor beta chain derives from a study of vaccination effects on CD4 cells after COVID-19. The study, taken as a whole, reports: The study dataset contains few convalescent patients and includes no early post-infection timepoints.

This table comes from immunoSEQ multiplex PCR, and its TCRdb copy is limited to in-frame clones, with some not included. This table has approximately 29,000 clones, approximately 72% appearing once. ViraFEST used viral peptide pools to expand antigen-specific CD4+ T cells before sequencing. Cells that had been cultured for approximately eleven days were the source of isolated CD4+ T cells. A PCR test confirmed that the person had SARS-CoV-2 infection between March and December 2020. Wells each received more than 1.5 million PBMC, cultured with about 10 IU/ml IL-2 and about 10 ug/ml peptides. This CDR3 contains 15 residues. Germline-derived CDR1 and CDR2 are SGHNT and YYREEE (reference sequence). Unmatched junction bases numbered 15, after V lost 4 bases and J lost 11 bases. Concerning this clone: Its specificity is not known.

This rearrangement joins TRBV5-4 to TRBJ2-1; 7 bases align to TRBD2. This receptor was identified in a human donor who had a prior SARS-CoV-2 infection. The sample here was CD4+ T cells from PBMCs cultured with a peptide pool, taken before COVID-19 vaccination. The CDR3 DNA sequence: TGTGCCAGCAGCCCGGAGGTCCGCGGAGCGGGGAAGCAGTTCTTC. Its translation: CASSPEVRGAGKQFF.